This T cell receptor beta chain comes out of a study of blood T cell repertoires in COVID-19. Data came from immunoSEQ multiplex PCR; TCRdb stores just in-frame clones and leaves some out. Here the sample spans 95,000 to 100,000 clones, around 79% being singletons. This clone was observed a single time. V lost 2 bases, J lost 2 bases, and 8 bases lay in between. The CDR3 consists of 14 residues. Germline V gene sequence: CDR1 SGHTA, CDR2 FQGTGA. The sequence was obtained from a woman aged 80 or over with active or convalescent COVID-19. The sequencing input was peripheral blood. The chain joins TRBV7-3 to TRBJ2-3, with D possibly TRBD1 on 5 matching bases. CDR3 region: CASSLGQTTDTQYF. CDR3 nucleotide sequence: TGTGCCAGCAGCTTAGGACAAACCACAGATACGCAGTATTTT.